This is a list of T cell receptor beta chains from one sample in a study of T cells expressing NK-cell markers. TCRdb re-called the 5' RACE reads, yielding one record per CDR3 amino acid sequence without DNA. The listing records approximately 380,000 distinct CDR3 sequences. Sequencing was done on a sample of blood T cells: a sorted CD56 or NKG2C T cell subset, CD4+ or CD8+ T cells, or bulk PBMC T cells (not recorded which). The receptors stem from a man aged 18-70 years in good health. Each CDR3 is given with its conserved first and last residue. The order of the fields is J gene, CDR3 length, V gene, CDR3 protein.

J: TRBJ2-2; length: 17; V: TRBV5-8; CDR3: CASSILRGADNTGELFF
J: TRBJ2-7; length: 12; V: TRBV6-1; CDR3: CASWDRGYEQYF
J: TRBJ2-1; length: 18; V: TRBV11-2; CDR3: CASSFLRGGASVYNEQFF
J: TRBJ2-3; length: 15; V: TRBV24-1; CDR3: CATSDFRLGTDTQYF
J: TRBJ1-2; length: 15; V: TRBV20-1; CDR3: CSALPWGRANYGYTF
J: TRBJ2-2; length: 16; V: TRBV5-1; CDR3: CASSYVGQGNTGELFF
J: TRBJ1-2; length: 14; V: TRBV6-1; CDR3: CASSRTGPEGGYTF
J: TRBJ2-7; length: 16; V: TRBV30; CDR3: CASGTSGGPRSYEQYF
J: TRBJ2-3; length: 16; V: TRBV7-4; CDR3: CASSLALGGHTDTQYF
J: TRBJ2-1; length: 16; V: TRBV21-1; CDR3: CASSTRRGPLSDEQFF
J: TRBJ2-5; length: 15; V: TRBV9; CDR3: CASSVDEGGEETQYF
J: TRBJ2-1; length: 15; V: TRBV5-5; CDR3: CASSSGPRAPNEQFF
J: TRBJ2-4; length: 15; V: TRBV18; CDR3: CASSQLAGSKNIQYF